The clone carrying this T cell receptor beta chain was seen more than once but under ten times. Its antigen remains unidentified. The sample is drawn from a study of vaccination and CD4 T cells after COVID-19. About the research overall: For control cultures, the treatment was a CEFX pool, an HIV-1 Nef pool, or no peptide.

Treatment defined: approximately 11-day PBMC culture with coronavirus spike peptide pools or control peptides (ViraFEST assay). The Oncomine TCR Beta short-read assay was what sequenced the DNA obtained from cultured CD4+ T cells. Investigators obtained genomic DNA by extraction from cultured CD4+ T cells. Each CDR3 protein is one row after TCRdb ran MiXCR on the PCR reads. This repertoire shows about 3,700 distinct CDR3 sequences, 20% found once; its top ten account for about 19%. The CDR3 extends over 14 amino acids. The V gene lost 0 bases and the J gene lost 8 bases, with 13 bases spanning the gap.

The chain has TRBV12-3 or TRBV12-4 and TRBJ1-1, with D possibly being TRBD1 (6 bases). The receptor was derived from a human donor who had recovered from COVID-19. Sequencing was done on a sample of CD4+ T cells from blood, cultured in vitro. The CDR3 DNA follows: TGTGCCAGCAGTTTAGCGCTGACAGGCGTGGAAGCTTTCTTT. It codes for CASSLALTGVEAFF.